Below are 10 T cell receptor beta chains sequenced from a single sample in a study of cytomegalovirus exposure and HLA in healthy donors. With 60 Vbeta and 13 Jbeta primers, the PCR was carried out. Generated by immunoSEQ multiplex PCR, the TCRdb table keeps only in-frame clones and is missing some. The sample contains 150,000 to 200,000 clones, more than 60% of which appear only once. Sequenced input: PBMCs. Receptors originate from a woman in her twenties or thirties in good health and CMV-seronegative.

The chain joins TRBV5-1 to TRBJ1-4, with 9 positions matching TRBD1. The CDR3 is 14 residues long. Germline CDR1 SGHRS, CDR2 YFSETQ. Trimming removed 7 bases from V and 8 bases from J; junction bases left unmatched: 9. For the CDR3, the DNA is TGCGCCAGCCGGGCCGGGACAGGGAACGAAAAACTGTTTTTT. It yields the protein CASRAGTGNEKLFF.

The CDR3 coding sequence is TGTGCCAGCAGCCCGGGGGGGACAGATAACTACAATGAGCAGTTCTTC. Translating gives CASSPGGTDNYNEQFF. The chain joins TRBV6-6 to TRBJ2-1; tentative D call: TRBD2 (8 bases). This CDR3 is built from 16 residues. Between the trimmed V and J ends, which lost 6 bases and 3 bases, there was a span of 18 bases. Germline assignment: CDR1 MNHNY and CDR2 SVGAGI (reference sequence).

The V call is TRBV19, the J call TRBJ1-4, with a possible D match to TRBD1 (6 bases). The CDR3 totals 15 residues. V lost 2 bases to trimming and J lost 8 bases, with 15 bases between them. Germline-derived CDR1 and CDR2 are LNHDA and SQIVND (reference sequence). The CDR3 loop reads CASSIPLGGREKLFF. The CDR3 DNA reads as TGTGCCAGTAGTATACCCTTGGGGGGGCGAGAAAAACTGTTTTTT.

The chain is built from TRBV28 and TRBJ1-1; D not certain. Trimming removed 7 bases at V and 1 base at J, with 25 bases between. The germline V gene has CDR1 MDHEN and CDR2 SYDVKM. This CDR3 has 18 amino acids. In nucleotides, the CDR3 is TGTGCCAGCACATTCCGAAACGCGGTGGTAGGATGGAACACTGAAGCTTTCTTT. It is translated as CASTFRNAVVGWNTEAFF.

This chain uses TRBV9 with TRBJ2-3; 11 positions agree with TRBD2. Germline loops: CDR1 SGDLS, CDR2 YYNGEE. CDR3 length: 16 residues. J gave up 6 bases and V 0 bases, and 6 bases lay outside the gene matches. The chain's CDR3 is CASSVAVAGGMDTQYF. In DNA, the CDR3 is TGTGCCAGCAGCGTAGCTGTAGCGGGGGGGATGGATACGCAGTATTTT.

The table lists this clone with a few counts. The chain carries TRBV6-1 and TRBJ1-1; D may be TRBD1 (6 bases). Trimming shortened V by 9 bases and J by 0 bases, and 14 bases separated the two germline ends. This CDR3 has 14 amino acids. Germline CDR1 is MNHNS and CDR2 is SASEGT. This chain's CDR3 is CASIWGTMNTEAFF. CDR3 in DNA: TGTGCCAGTATATGGGGGACAATGAACACTGAAGCTTTCTTT.

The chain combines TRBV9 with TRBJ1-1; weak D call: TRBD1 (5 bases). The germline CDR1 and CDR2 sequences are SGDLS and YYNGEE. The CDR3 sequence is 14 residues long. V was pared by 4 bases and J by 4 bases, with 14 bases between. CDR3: CASSMTAGGTEAFF. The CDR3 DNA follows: TGTGCCAGCAGCATGACTGCCGGGGGCACTGAAGCTTTCTTT.

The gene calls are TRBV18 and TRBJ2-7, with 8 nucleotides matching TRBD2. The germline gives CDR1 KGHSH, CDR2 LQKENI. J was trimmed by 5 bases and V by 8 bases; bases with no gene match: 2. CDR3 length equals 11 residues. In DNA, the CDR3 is TGTGCCAGCCGGGGGGGCCACGAGCAGTACTTC. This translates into CASRGGHEQYF.

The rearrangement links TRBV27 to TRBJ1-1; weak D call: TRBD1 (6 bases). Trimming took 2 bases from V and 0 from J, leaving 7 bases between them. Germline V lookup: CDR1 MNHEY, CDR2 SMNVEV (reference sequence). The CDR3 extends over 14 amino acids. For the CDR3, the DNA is TGTGCCAGCAGTTTAAACAGGGTGAACACTGAAGCTTTCTTT. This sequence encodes CASSLNRVNTEAFF.

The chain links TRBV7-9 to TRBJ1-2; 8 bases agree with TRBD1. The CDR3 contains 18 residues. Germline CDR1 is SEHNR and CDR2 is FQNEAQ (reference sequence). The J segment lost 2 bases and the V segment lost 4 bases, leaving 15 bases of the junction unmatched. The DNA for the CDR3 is TGTGCCAGCAGCTCTTCGTCTTCCGGGACAGGAGGGAACTATGGCTACACCTTC. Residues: CASSSSSSGTGGNYGYTF.